The 25 T cell receptor beta chains below were found in one sample sequenced in a study of blood T cell repertoires in COVID-19. Sequenced by immunoSEQ multiplex PCR; TCRdb stores in-frame clones only, minus some. The sample holds more than 200,000 clones, about 88% seen once. The sequencing sample was made of peripheral blood. These receptors were collected from a woman aged 55-69 years with acute or convalescent COVID-19.

V gene TRBV18 combines with J gene TRBJ1-1; TRBD1 matches 9 bases. CDR1 is KGHSH and CDR2 is LQKENI in the germline V gene. V lost 5 bases, J lost 1 base, and 5 bases stayed unmatched. CDR3 length: 15 residues. The CDR3 sequence: CASSRGTGKNTEAFF. The CDR3 DNA reads TGTGCCAGCTCAAGAGGGACAGGGAAGAACACTGAAGCTTTCTTT. Together with reference TRBV18 and TRBJ1-1, the CDR3 gives the full variable domain: NAGVMQNPRHLVRRRGQEARLRCSPMKGHSHVYWYRQLPEEGLKFMVYLQKENIIDESGMPKERFSAEFPKEGPSILRIQQVVRGDSAAYFCASSRGTGKNTEAFFGQGTRLTVV.

The chain recombines TRBV5-1 with TRBJ2-1; D is possibly TRBD2 (5 bases). The CDR3 contains 14 residues. CDR1 and CDR2 from the germline V gene are SGHRS and YFSETQ. V was cut by 0 bases and J by 8 bases, with 12 bases left in between. The CDR3 loop reads CASSLGGLRDEQFF. CDR3 nucleotides: TGCGCCAGCAGCTTGGGAGGGCTGAGGGATGAGCAGTTCTTC.

V is TRBV19 and J is TRBJ1-5; no definite D call. Germline V CDR1 and CDR2: LNHDA, SQIVND (reference sequence). CDR3 length equals 13 residues. Deletions cut 1 base from V and 3 bases from J, with 4 bases between. The CDR3 protein is CASSIGDNQPQHF. In DNA, the CDR3 is TGTGCCAGTAGTATAGGAGACAATCAGCCCCAGCATTTT.

This chain joins TRBV19 and TRBJ2-3; D unresolved. The V gene's germline CDR1 is LNHDA and CDR2 SQIVND (reference sequence). Trimming removed 0 bases at V and 0 bases at J, with 13 bases between. The CDR3 has 17 residues. The CDR3: CASSIDSWSSSTDTQYF. The DNA of the CDR3 is TGTGCCAGTAGTATAGACTCCTGGAGTTCTAGCACAGATACGCAGTATTTT.

The chain combines TRBV15 with TRBJ1-4; D remains ambiguous. V was trimmed by 0 bases and J by 13 bases, leaving 12 bases between them. This CDR3 region has 13 residues. Germline assignment: CDR1 LNHNV and CDR2 YYDKDF (reference sequence). CDR3 in amino acids: CATSRDYGYGLFF. CDR3 in DNA: TGTGCCACCAGCAGAGATTACGGTTACGGACTGTTTTTT.

The genes are TRBV9 and TRBJ1-6; D uncertain. CDR1 is SGDLS and CDR2 is YYNGEE in the germline V gene. The CDR3 is 18 residues long. The V and J ends lost 2 bases and 0 bases respectively, with 15 bases between them. The CDR3 DNA reads TGTGCCAGCAGCGTTGAGCGCAGTATGAGCTCCTATAATTCACCCCTCCACTTT. Its translation is CASSVERSMSSYNSPLHF.

The rearrangement joins TRBV30 to TRBJ1-5, with a possible D match to TRBD1 (6 bases). The CDR3 length is 13 residues. Germline loops: CDR1 GTSNPN, CDR2 SVGIG (reference sequence). Between the trimmed V and J ends, which lost 2 bases and 6 bases, there was a span of 11 bases. The CDR3 DNA is TGTGCCTGGAGTACTGGGGGCATTCAGCCCCAGCATTTT. Translating gives CAWSTGGIQPQHF.

Only a few counts were recorded for this clone. This chain joins TRBV29-1 and TRBJ2-1; perhaps TRBD2 as D (5 bases). Germline CDR1 and CDR2: SQVTM and ANQGSEA. CDR3 length: 15 residues. Deletions cut 6 bases from V and 2 bases from J, with 17 bases between. The chain's CDR3 is CSVLGGLLTYNEQFF. CDR3 bases: TGCAGCGTCCTAGGAGGCCTCCTTACCTACAATGAGCAGTTCTTC.

The chain employs TRBV19 and TRBJ2-3; the match to TRBD2 covers 7 bases. The germline V gene encodes CDR1 LNHDA and CDR2 SQIVND (reference sequence). V was clipped by 1 base and J by 0 bases; unmatched bases: 7. The CDR3 covers 17 residues. DNA of the CDR3: TGTGCCAGTAGTATAGTTTGGCTAGCGGAAAGCACAGATACGCAGTATTTT. Protein sequence: CASSIVWLAESTDTQYF.

This chain uses TRBV6-6 with TRBJ2-7, with 7 bases lining up with TRBD1. Looked up from germline, CDR1 is MNHNY and CDR2 is SVGAGI (reference sequence). The CDR3 length is 18 residues. J gave up 0 bases and V 5 bases, and 16 bases lay outside the gene matches. The CDR3: CASSPNPYRGRSSYEQYF. The CDR3 coding sequence is TGTGCCAGCAGTCCGAACCCCTACAGGGGTCGGAGCTCCTACGAGCAGTACTTC.

In DNA, the CDR3 is TGTGCCAGCAGCTCCGGGGCCTGGGGGGGCGGTGAAAAACTGTTTTTT. It yields the protein CASSSGAWGGGEKLFF. The gene calls are TRBV7-9 and TRBJ1-4; possibly TRBD1 for D (6 bases). From germline, CDR1 is SEHNR and CDR2 FQNEAQ (reference sequence). The CDR3 is 16 amino acids. V gave up 4 bases and J gave up 7 bases, with 19 bases separating them.

The chain couples TRBV18 to TRBJ1-4; 7 nucleotides agree with TRBD1. CDR1 is KGHSH and CDR2 is LQKENI in the germline V gene. J lost 6 bases, V lost 0 bases, and 7 bases had no gene match. This CDR3 contains 16 residues. CDR3 bases: TGTGCCAGCTCACCACCTCCGACAGGGAGATATGAAAAACTGTTTTTT. Translation: CASSPPPTGRYEKLFF.

This clone showed up just once. Different DNA sequences within this sample yield the same CDR3. The genes are TRBV19 and TRBJ1-2; D is ambiguous. V was cut by 1 base and J by 3 bases, with 9 bases left in between. This CDR3 region has 14 residues. Per the germline V gene, CDR1 is LNHDA and CDR2 is SQIVND (reference sequence). The CDR3 loop reads CASSIVAGDYGYTF. The DNA of the CDR3 is TGTGCCAGTAGTATAGTAGCGGGAGACTATGGCTACACCTTC.

The chain carries TRBV5-1 and TRBJ2-5; maybe TRBD2 (6 bases). V lost 3 bases and J 2 bases, leaving 11 bases between the germline ends. The CDR3 length is 14 residues. Germline assignment: CDR1 SGHRS and CDR2 YFSETQ. The chain's CDR3 is CASSSGLLQETQYF. The CDR3 nucleotides read TGCGCCAGCAGCTCGGGACTTTTACAAGAGACCCAGTACTTC.

The rearrangement links TRBV6-1 to TRBJ2-7; 11 nucleotides align to TRBD1. With V trimmed by 3 bases and J by 4 bases, 5 bases remained unmatched. There are 15 residues in the CDR3. CDR1 MNHNS and CDR2 SASEGT come from the germline V gene. CDR3 DNA: TGTGCCAGCAGTGATTTCGGGACAGGGGGGTACGAGCAGTACTTC. This sequence encodes CASSDFGTGGYEQYF.

The chain links TRBV15 to TRBJ1-2; TRBD1 might be the D (6 bases). V was cut by 0 bases and J by 3 bases, with 11 bases left in between. Germline V gene data show CDR1 as LNHNV and CDR2 as YYDKDF (reference sequence). The CDR3 totals 15 residues. The CDR3, as DNA: TGTGCCACCAGCAGAGATACAGGGTATGACTATGGCTACACCTTC. Protein product: CATSRDTGYDYGYTF.

This sequence joins TRBV19 and TRBJ1-1, with D tentatively TRBD1 (6 bases). The V gene lost 1 base and the J gene lost 7 bases, with 13 bases spanning the gap. The CDR3 contains 14 residues. Per the germline V gene, CDR1 is LNHDA and CDR2 is SQIVND (reference sequence). In nucleotides, the CDR3 is TGTGCCAGTAGTATAGTTCGCAGACAGGTTGAAGCTTTCTTT. Encoded protein: CASSIVRRQVEAFF. The full variable domain, its missing parts supplied by reference TRBV19 and TRBJ1-1, is DGGITQSPKYLFRKEGQNVTLSCEQNLNHDAMYWYRQDPGQGLRLIYYSQIVNDFQKGDIAEGYSVSREKKESFPLTVTSAQKNPTAFYLCASSIVRRQVEAFFGQGTRLTVV.

The chain has TRBV13 and TRBJ2-3; a possible D gene is TRBD2 (6 bases). Trimming removed 1 base from V and 0 bases from J, with 11 bases in between. Germline CDR1 is PRHDT and CDR2 is FYEKMQ (reference sequence). The CDR3 has 16 residues. CDR3 protein: CASSLAAGGSTDTQYF. For the CDR3, the DNA is TGTGCCAGCAGCTTAGCAGCGGGTGGAAGCACAGATACGCAGTATTTT.

The rearrangement joins TRBV2 to TRBJ1-5, with D unresolved. This CDR3 region has 12 residues. V lost 8 bases and J lost 9, with 14 bases in between. CDR1 is SNHLY, CDR2 FYNNEI, per germline. The CDR3 protein is CASGVDSWPQHF. The CDR3 DNA sequence: TGTGCCAGCGGAGTGGATTCATGGCCCCAGCATTTT.

On this clone: Compared with germline, one end of the junction differs, possibly owing to a read error. This chain links TRBV24-1 with TRBJ2-7, with a possible D match to TRBD2 (7 bases). The V gene's germline CDR1 is KGHDR and CDR2 SFDVKD. This CDR3 region has 15 residues. CDR3 residues: CATSDGGGAFVEQYF. The CDR3 DNA reads TGTGCTACCAGTGATGGGGGGGGCGCCTTTGTCGAGCAGTACTTC.

V gene TRBV2 combines with J gene TRBJ2-7; D perhaps matches TRBD2 (5 bases). The germline V gene encodes CDR1 SNHLY and CDR2 FYNNEI. The CDR3 is 14 residues long. The V end was cut by 7 bases, the J end by 0 bases, with 13 bases between. CDR3 sequence (DNA): TGTGCCAGCAATATGAGGGAGAGCTCCTACGAGCAGTACTTC. Amino acid sequence: CASNMRESSYEQYF.

The chain links TRBV27 to TRBJ1-5, with D uncertain. The germline V and J ends were trimmed by 0 bases and 0 bases, with 12 bases remaining between them. The CDR3 covers 17 residues. Germline V gives CDR1 MNHEY, CDR2 SMNVEV (reference sequence). The CDR3 here is CASSLSGGFYSNQPQHF. In DNA form, the CDR3 reads TGTGCCAGCAGTTTATCAGGAGGGTTCTATAGCAATCAGCCCCAGCATTTT.

The chain joins TRBV9 to TRBJ1-2; 8 bases agree with TRBD1. The CDR3 extends over 15 amino acids. V trimming: 3 bases; J trimming: 8 bases; junction bases outside the gene matches: 12. Germline CDR1 is SGDLS and CDR2 is YYNGEE. CDR3 amino acids: CASSASGGVHGGYTF. Here the CDR3 DNA reads TGTGCCAGCAGCGCCTCAGGGGGCGTTCATGGGGGCTACACCTTC.

This clone was seen once. The V gene is TRBV29-1, the J gene TRBJ2-7; D may be TRBD1 (5 bases). This CDR3 has 15 residues. Germline CDR1 reads SQVTM; CDR2 reads ANQGSEA. V was shortened by 1 base and J by 0 bases, with 13 bases between the two germline ends. The CDR3 bases are TGCAGCGTTGAAGGTGGGGCAGCCAACTCCTACGAGCAGTACTTC. Protein sequence: CSVEGGAANSYEQYF.

V usage is TRBV10-1 and J usage is TRBJ2-5; perhaps TRBD1 as D (6 bases). Deletions cut 3 bases from V and 2 bases from J, with 16 bases between. In germline, CDR1 is WNHNN, CDR2 SYGVQD (reference sequence). The CDR3 has 16 amino acids. CDR3 sequence reads: CASSEAGVGDQETQYF. The CDR3 DNA follows: TGCGCCAGCAGTGAAGCAGGGGTGGGGGATCAAGAGACCCAGTACTTC.